This record covers a single T cell receptor beta chain. In the library, individual cDNA molecules carried attached unique molecular identifiers. TCRdb reprocessed the 5' RACE reads with MiXCR, giving one entry per CDR3 protein. The sample carries approximately 45,000 distinct CDR3 sequences, 7% to 7.5% recorded once. This sample is part of a study of early T cells in non-severe SARS-CoV-2 infection. Study information: The authors sequenced bulk RNA from unsorted whole blood, leaving chains unpaired.

The source is an adult who was a healthcare worker with PCR-confirmed SARS-CoV-2 infection or an uninfected control (not recorded which). The sequenced sample was whole blood.

The DNA of the CDR3 is TGTGCCAGCAGTTTAGCCCTGGGACTAGCGGGGGGACTCTCAGATACGCAGTATTTT. Translating gives CASSLALGLAGGLSDTQYF. V and J are TRBV12-3 or TRBV12-4 and TRBJ2-3; 15 bases fit TRBD2. The CDR3 loop spans 19 amino acids. Trimming took 0 bases from V and 4 from J; bases not matched to a gene: 8.